These 9 T cell receptor beta chains came from one sample sequenced in a study of control samples from healthy donors and cancer patients. Sequencing used immunoSEQ multiplex PCR; TCRdb keeps in-frame clones, though not all of them. The data contain 75,000 to 95,000 clones, more than 85% of them seen just once; the ten biggest clones take up about 1.5%. The sequenced sample was blood. The source is a woman aged 30 to 39 in good health.

In this sample, this clone turned up once. The chain uses TRBV18 and TRBJ2-1; 13 bases fit TRBD2. CDR1 and CDR2 from the germline V gene are KGHSH and LQKENI. The J segment lost 3 bases and the V segment lost 10 bases, leaving 18 bases of the junction unmatched. The CDR3 extends over 19 amino acids. CDR3 amino acids: CATPAAETSGGTDYNEQFF. Here the CDR3 DNA reads TGTGCCACCCCAGCGGCCGAGACTAGCGGGGGGACCGACTACAATGAGCAGTTCTTC. Together with reference TRBV18 and TRBJ2-1, the CDR3 gives the full variable domain: NAGVMQNPRHLVRRRGQEARLRCSPMKGHSHVYWYRQLPEEGLKFMVYLQKENIIDESGMPKERFSAEFPKEGPSILRIQQVVRGDSAAYFCATPAAETSGGTDYNEQFFGPGTRLTVL.

The chain has TRBV6-1 and TRBJ1-4; weak D call: TRBD1 (6 bases). Germline lookup yields CDR1 MNHNS and CDR2 SASEGT. The CDR3 spans 15 residues. Trimming took 3 bases from V and 8 from J, leaving 16 bases between them. The CDR3 nucleotides are TGTGCCAGCAGTGACCCAGGGGCTGTTTGGGAAAAACTGTTTTTT. This gives the protein CASSDPGAVWEKLFF.

This clone was detected once. This chain uses TRBV6-6 with TRBJ2-2; D unclear. The CDR3 totals 12 residues. The V gene lost 2 bases and the J gene lost 5 bases, with 3 bases spanning the gap. Germline loops: CDR1 MNHNY, CDR2 SVGAGI (reference sequence). Here the CDR3 DNA reads TGTGCCAGCAGTTACCATACCGGGGAGCTGTTTTTT. This gives the protein CASSYHTGELFF.

V and J are TRBV28 and TRBJ1-6; D is uncertain. The germline gives CDR1 MDHEN, CDR2 SYDVKM. The CDR3 spans 13 residues. V was cut by 8 bases and J by 4 bases, with 9 bases left in between. CDR3 region: CASAENYNSPLHF. CDR3 coding DNA: TGTGCCAGCGCCGAGAATTATAATTCACCCCTCCACTTT.

V is TRBV24-1 and J is TRBJ1-6; TRBD1 agrees at 10 bases. The CDR3 loop spans 15 amino acids. The V and J ends lost 3 bases and 6 bases, in that order; junction bases with no gene match: 1. Per the germline V gene, CDR1 is KGHDR and CDR2 is SFDVKD. DNA of the CDR3: TGTGCCACCAGTGATGGGACAGGGGTTAATTCACCCCTCCACTTT. It codes for CATSDGTGVNSPLHF.

The rearrangement joins TRBV28 to TRBJ1-2; tentatively, D is TRBD1 (5 bases). V shed 5 bases and J shed 4 bases, with 14 bases lying between them. This CDR3 contains 14 residues. The germline CDR1 and CDR2 sequences are MDHEN and SYDVKM. The CDR3: CASSIVGGGYGYTF. The CDR3 DNA is TGTGCCAGCAGTATTGTGGGGGGTGGCTATGGCTACACCTTC.

The CDR3 here is CASSLDGFYNEQFF. In nucleotides, the CDR3 is TGTGCCAGCAGCTTAGACGGATTTTACAATGAGCAGTTCTTC. The V and J genes are TRBV7-9 and TRBJ2-1; no firm D call. The V end was cut by 1 base, the J end by 4 bases, with 8 bases between. Germline lookup yields CDR1 SEHNR and CDR2 FQNEAQ (reference sequence). CDR3 length: 14 residues.

The CDR3 loop is CASSFRGGTEAFF. Here the CDR3 DNA reads TGTGCCAGCAGTTTTCGTGGAGGGACTGAAGCTTTCTTT. This rearrangement joins TRBV12-3 or TRBV12-4 to TRBJ1-1; D remains unclear. CDR3 length: 13 amino acids. The V end lost 3 bases, the J end lost 5 bases, and 10 bases lay between the germline ends.

V gene TRBV6-1 combines with J gene TRBJ2-3, with TRBD2 matching over 14 bases. The V and J ends lost 4 bases and 2 bases, in that order; junction bases with no gene match: 8. The CDR3 totals 18 residues. Germline V gene sequence: CDR1 MNHNS, CDR2 SASEGT. In DNA, the CDR3 is TGTGCCAGCAGTGCGGGGATGACTAGCGGGGGGGACACAGATACGCAGTATTTT. Translating gives CASSAGMTSGGDTDTQYF.